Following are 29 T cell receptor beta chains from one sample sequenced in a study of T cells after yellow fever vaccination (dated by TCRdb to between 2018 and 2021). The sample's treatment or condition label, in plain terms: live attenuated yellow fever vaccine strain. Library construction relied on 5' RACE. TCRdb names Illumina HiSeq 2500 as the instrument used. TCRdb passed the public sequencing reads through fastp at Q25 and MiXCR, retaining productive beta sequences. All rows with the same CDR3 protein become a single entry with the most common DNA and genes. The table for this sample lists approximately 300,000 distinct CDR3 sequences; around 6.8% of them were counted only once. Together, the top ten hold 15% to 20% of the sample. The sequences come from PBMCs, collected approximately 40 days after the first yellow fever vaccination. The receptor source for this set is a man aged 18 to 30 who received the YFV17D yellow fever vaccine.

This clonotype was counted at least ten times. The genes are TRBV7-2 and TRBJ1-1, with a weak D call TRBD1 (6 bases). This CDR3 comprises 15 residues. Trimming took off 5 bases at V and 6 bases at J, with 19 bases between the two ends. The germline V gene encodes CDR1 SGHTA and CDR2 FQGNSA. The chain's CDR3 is CASSQRGGRRAEAFF. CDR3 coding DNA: TGTGCCAGCAGCCAAAGAGGGGGGCGAAGGGCTGAAGCTTTCTTT.

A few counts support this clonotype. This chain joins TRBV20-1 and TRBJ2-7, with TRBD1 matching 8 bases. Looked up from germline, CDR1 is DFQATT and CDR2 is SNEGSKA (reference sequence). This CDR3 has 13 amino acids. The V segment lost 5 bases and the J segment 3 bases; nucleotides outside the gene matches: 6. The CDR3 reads CSAGSGTGYEQYF. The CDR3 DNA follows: TGCAGTGCTGGGTCCGGGACAGGCTACGAGCAGTACTTC.

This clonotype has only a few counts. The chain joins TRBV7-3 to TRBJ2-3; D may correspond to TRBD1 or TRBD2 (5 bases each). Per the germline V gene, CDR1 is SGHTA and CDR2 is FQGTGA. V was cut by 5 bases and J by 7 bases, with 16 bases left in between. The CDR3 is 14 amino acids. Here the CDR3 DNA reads TGTGCCAGCAGCCCGAGGGACCTTCGGAATACGCAGTATTTT. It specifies CASSPRDLRNTQYF.

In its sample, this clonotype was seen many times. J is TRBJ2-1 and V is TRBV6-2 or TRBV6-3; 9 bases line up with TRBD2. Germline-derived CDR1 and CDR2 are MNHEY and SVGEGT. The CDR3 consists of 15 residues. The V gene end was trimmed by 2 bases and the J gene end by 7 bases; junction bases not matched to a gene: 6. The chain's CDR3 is CASSYTGSGGNEQFF. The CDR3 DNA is TGTGCCAGCAGTTACACCGGTAGCGGGGGTAATGAGCAGTTCTTC.

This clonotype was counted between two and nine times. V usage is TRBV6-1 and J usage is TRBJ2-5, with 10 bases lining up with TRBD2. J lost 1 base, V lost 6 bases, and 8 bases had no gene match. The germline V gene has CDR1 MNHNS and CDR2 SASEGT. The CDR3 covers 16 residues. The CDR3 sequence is CASSLAGATIQETQYF. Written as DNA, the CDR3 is TGTGCCAGCAGCCTAGCGGGGGCCACCATCCAAGAGACCCAGTACTTC.

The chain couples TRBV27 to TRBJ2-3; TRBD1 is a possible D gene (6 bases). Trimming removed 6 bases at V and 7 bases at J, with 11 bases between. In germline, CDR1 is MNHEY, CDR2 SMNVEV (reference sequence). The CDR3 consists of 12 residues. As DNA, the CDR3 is TGTGCCAGCAGCCCACAGGGTTATACGCAGTATTTT. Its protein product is CASSPQGYTQYF.

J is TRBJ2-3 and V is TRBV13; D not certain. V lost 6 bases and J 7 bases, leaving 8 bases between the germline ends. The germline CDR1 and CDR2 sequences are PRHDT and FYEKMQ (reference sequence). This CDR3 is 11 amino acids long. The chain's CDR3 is CASSPDYTQYF. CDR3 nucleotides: TGTGCCAGCAGTCCAGATTATACGCAGTATTTT.

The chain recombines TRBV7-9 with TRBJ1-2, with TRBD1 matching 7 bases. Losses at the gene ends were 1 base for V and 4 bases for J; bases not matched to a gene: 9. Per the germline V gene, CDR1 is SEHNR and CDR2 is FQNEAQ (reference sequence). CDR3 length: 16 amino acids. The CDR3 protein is CASSLDLAGTAYGYTF. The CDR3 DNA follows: TGTGCCAGCAGCTTAGACCTTGCCGGGACAGCCTATGGCTACACCTTC.

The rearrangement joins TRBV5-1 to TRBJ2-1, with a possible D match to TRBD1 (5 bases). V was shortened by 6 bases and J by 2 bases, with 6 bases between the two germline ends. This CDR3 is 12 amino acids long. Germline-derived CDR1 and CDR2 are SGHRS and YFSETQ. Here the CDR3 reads CASTGTYNEQFF. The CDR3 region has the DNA TGCGCCAGCACAGGGACCTACAATGAGCAGTTCTTC. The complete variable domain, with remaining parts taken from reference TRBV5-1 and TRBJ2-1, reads KAGVTQTPRYLIKTRGQQVTLSCSPISGHRSVSWYQQTPGQGLQFLFEYFSETQRNKGNFPGRFSGRQFSNSRSEMNVSTLELGDSALYLCASTGTYNEQFFGPGTRLTVL.

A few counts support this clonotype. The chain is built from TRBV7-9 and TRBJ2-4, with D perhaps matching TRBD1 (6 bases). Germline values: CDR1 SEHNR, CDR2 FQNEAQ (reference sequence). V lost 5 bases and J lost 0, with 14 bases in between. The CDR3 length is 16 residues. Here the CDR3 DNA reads TGTGCCAGCAGCCCCAAGGGGGAGCTAGCCAAAAACATTCAGTACTTC. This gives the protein CASSPKGELAKNIQYF.

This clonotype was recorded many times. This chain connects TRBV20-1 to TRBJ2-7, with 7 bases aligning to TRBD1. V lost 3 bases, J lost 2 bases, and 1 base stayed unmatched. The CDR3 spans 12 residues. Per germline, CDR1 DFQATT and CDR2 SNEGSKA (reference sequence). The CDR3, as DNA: TGCAGTGCTAGGACAGGGACCTACGAGCAGTACTTC. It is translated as CSARTGTYEQYF.

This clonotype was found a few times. DNA for the CDR3: TGCGCCAGCAGCTTGGGTGGTAATGAAAAACTGTTTTTT. Its protein is CASSLGGNEKLFF. The rearrangement uses TRBV5-1 and TRBJ1-4; no firm D call. CDR3 length: 13 amino acids. With 0 bases removed from V and 4 bases from J, the gap between germline ends came to 4 bases. Per germline, CDR1 SGHRS and CDR2 YFSETQ.

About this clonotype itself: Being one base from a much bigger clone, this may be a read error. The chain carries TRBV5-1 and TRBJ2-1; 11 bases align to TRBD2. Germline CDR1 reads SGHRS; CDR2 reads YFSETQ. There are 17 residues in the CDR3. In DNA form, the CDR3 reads TGCGCCAGCAGCCCAAGCCTAGCGGGGGGCCCCGCCAATGAGCAGCTCTTC. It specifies CASSPSLAGGPANEQLF.

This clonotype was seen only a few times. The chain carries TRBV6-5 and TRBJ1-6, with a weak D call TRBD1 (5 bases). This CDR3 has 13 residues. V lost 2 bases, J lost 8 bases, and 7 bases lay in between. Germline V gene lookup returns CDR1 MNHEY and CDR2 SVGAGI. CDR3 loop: CASSYLRDSPLHF. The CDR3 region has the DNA TGTGCCAGCAGTTACCTCAGGGATTCACCCCTCCACTTT.

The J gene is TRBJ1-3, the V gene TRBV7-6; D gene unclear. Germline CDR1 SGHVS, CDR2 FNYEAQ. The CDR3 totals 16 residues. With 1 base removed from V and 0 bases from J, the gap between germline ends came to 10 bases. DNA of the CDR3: TGTGCCAGCAGCTTAGGGACCCAACCCTCTGGAAACACCATATATTTT. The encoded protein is CASSLGTQPSGNTIYF.

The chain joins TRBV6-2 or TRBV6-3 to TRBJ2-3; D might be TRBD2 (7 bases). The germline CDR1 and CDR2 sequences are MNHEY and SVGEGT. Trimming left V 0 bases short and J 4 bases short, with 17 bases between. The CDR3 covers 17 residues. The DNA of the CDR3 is TGTGCCAGCAGTTACTCGATACAGGGACTACAGGCAGATACGCAGTATTTT. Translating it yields CASSYSIQGLQADTQYF.

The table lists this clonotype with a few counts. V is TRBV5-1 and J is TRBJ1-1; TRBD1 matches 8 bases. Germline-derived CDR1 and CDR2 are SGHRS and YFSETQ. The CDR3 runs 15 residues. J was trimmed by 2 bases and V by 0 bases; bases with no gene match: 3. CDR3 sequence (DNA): TGCGCCAGCAGCTTGGGGACAGGGACTAACACTGAAGCTTTCTTT. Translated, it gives CASSLGTGTNTEAFF.

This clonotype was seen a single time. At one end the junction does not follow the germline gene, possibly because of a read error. CDR3 amino acids: CASSNPPHSYDYTF. CDR3 DNA: TGTGCCAGTAGTAATCCACCGCACTCCTATGACTACACCTTC. The chain combines TRBV19 with TRBJ1-2; D is uncertain. The CDR3 is made up of 14 amino acids. Germline V CDR1 and CDR2: LNHDA, SQIVND (reference sequence).

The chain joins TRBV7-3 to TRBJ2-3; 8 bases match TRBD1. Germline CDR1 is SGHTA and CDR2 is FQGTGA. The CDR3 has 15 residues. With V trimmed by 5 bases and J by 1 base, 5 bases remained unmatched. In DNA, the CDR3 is TGTGCCAGCAGCCCGGACAGGGCTGGCACAGATACGCAGTATTTT. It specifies CASSPDRAGTDTQYF.

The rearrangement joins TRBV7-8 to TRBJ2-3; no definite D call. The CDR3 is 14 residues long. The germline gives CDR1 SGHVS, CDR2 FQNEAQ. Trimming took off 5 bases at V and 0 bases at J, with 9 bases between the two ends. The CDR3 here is CASSPAASTDTQYF. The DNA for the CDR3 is TGTGCCAGCAGCCCCGCAGCCAGCACAGATACGCAGTATTTT.

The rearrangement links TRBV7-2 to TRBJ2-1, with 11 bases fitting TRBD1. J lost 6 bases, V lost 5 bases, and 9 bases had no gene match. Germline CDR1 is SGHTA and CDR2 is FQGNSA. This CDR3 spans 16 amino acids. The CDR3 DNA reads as TGTGCCAGCAGCCAAAGACCTGGGACAGGGGGCAATGAGCAGTTCTTC. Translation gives CASSQRPGTGGNEQFF.

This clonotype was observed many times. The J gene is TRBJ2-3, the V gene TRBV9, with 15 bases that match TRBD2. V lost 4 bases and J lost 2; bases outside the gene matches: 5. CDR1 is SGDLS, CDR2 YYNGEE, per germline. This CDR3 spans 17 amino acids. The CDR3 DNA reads TGTGCCAGCAGCCCCGGGACTAGCGGGGGGCCCACAGATACGCAGTATTTT. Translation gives CASSPGTSGGPTDTQYF.

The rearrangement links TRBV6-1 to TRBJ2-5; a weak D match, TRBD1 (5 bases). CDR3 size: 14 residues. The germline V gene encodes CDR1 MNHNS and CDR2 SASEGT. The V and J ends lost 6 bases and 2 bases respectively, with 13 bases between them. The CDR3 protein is CASSPGAEQETQYF. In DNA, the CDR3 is TGTGCCAGCAGCCCTGGGGCAGAACAAGAGACCCAGTACTTC.

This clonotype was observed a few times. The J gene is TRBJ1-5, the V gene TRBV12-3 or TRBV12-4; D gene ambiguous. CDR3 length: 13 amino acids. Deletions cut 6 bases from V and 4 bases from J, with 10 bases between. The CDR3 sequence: CASRDDTNQPQHF. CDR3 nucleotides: TGTGCCAGCAGGGACGACACGAATCAGCCCCAGCATTTT.

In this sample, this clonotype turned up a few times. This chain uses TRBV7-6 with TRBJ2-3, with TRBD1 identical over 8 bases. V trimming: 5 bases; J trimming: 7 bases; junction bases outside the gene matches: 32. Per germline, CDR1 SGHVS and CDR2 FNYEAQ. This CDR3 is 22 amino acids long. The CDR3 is CASSASSPWTGMVSRLGNTQYF. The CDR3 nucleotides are TGTGCCAGCAGCGCATCTTCCCCCTGGACAGGGATGGTGTCGAGGTTGGGCAATACGCAGTATTTT.

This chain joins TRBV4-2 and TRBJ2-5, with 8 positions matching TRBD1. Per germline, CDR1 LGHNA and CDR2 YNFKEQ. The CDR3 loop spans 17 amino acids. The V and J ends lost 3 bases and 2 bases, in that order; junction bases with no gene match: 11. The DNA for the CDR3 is TGTGCCAGCAGCCAGGAGTACCTCCGGGACAGGCAAGAGACCCAGTACTTC. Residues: CASSQEYLRDRQETQYF.

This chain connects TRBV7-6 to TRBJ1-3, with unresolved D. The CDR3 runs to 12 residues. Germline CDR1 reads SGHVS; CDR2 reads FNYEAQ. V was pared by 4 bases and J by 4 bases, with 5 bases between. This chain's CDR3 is CASSYQGNTIYF. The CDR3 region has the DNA TGTGCCAGCAGCTATCAGGGAAACACCATATATTTT.

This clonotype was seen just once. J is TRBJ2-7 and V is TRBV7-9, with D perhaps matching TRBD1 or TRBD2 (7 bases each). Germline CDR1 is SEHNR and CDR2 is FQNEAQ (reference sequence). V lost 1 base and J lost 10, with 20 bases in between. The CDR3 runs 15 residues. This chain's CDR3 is CASSLGMTGRGEQYV. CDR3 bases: TGTGCCAGCAGCTTAGGCATGACAGGGAGGGGAGAACAGTACGTC.

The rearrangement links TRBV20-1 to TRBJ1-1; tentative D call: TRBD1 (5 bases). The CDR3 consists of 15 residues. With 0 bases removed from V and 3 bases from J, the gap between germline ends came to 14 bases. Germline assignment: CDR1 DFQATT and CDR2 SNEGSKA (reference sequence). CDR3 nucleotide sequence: TGCAGTGCTAGAGATCCCTGGAGAGGGGACACTGAAGCTTTCTTT. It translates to CSARDPWRGDTEAFF.